Following are 28 T cell receptor beta chains from one sample sequenced in a study of blood T cell repertoires in COVID-19. The method was immunoSEQ multiplex PCR; TCRdb's version includes in-frame clones alone and lacks a portion of them. This table has around 120,000 clones, 86% appearing once. The specimen was PBMCs or T cells enriched from blood (not recorded which). These receptor sequences come from a woman aged 45-60 years who had recovered from COVID-19.

The chain is built from TRBV12-5 and TRBJ2-7, with D possibly being TRBD1 (6 bases). Trimming stripped 4 bases from V and 3 bases from J, with 10 bases between. The CDR3 spans 13 residues. Germline CDR1 and CDR2: LGHNT and FRNRAP. CDR3 region: CASGSDRGYEQYF. As DNA, the CDR3 is TGTGCTAGTGGTTCGGACAGAGGCTACGAGCAGTACTTC.

The chain links TRBV7-2 to TRBJ1-6; possibly TRBD1 for D (5 bases). Germline V gene lookup returns CDR1 SGHTA and CDR2 FQGNSA. The CDR3 extends over 16 amino acids. The V end was cut by 6 bases, the J end by 8 bases, with 20 bases between. The DNA for the CDR3 is TGTGCCAGCAGTCGGGTCGTGGGCAGGGTGGATTCACCCCTCCACTTT. It specifies CASSRVVGRVDSPLHF.

The rearrangement joins TRBV18 to TRBJ1-2; D not resolved. Trimming took 3 bases from V and 1 from J, leaving 9 bases between them. Germline CDR1 is KGHSH and CDR2 is LQKENI. There are 14 residues in the CDR3. The CDR3 DNA is TGTGCCAGCTCACCGGGTCAGGTTAACTATGGCTACACCTTC. Its translation: CASSPGQVNYGYTF.

This clone has just a few counts. This chain uses TRBV6-5 with TRBJ1-5; unclear D gene. The CDR3 runs 14 residues. V was clipped by 2 bases and J by 3 bases, with 8 bases between them. Looked up from germline, CDR1 is MNHEY and CDR2 is SVGAGI. CDR3 in amino acids: CASSYGQLNQPQHF. The CDR3 region has the DNA TGTGCCAGCAGTTACGGGCAGCTCAATCAGCCCCAGCATTTT.

The J gene is TRBJ2-3, the V gene TRBV30, with 7 positions matching TRBD1. V was clipped by 5 bases and J by 5 bases; unmatched bases: 7. CDR1 and CDR2 (germline): GTSNPN, SVGIG (reference sequence). The CDR3 length is 13 residues. For the CDR3, the DNA is TGTGCCTGGTCCCGGACAGGACGAGATACGCAGTATTTT. It translates to CAWSRTGRDTQYF.

The V and J genes are TRBV2 and TRBJ1-5; D is undetermined. The CDR3 spans 15 residues. The V end was cut by 3 bases, the J end by 2 bases, with 11 bases between. Germline loops: CDR1 SNHLY, CDR2 FYNNEI. The CDR3 coding sequence is TGTGCCAGCAGTGACGAGGGCCTGGGCAATCAGCCCCAGCATTTT. Protein: CASSDEGLGNQPQHF.

V gene TRBV5-1 combines with J gene TRBJ2-2; 9 bases are shared with TRBD1. V gave up 4 bases and J gave up 3 bases; unmatched junction bases: 4. This CDR3 is 15 amino acids long. Germline V gives CDR1 SGHRS, CDR2 YFSETQ. CDR3 coding DNA: TGCGCCAGCAGCCTCGGACAGGGGTACACCGGGGAGCTGTTTTTT. Protein: CASSLGQGYTGELFF.

The chain employs TRBV3-1 (or the pseudogene TRBV3-2) and TRBJ2-5, with TRBD2 as a possible D gene (6 bases). CDR1 LGHDT and CDR2 YNNKEL come from the germline V gene (reference sequence). V was cut by 1 base and J by 2 bases, with 17 bases left in between. This CDR3 contains 17 residues. The CDR3 protein is CASSQVGGSGQQETQYF. For the CDR3, the DNA is TGTGCCAGCAGCCAAGTTGGGGGGAGCGGGCAACAAGAGACCCAGTACTTC.

Written as DNA, the CDR3 is TGTGCCAGCAGCACTACAGGGTTGGGTCAGCCCCAGCATTTT. Residues: CASSTTGLGQPQHF. This chain joins TRBV7-2 and TRBJ1-5, with a tentative D call TRBD1 (6 bases). This CDR3 comprises 14 residues. V lost 5 bases and J 6 bases, leaving 14 bases between the germline ends. Looked up from germline, CDR1 is SGHTA and CDR2 is FQGNSA.

This chain uses TRBV6-5 with TRBJ2-7; TRBD1 might be the D (5 bases). This CDR3 has 15 residues. Germline lookup yields CDR1 MNHEY and CDR2 SVGAGI. The CDR3 here is CVTTRALQDNYEQYF. The CDR3 nucleotides are TGTGTCACGACCCGCGCTCTCCAGGACAACTACGAGCAGTACTTC.

The chain employs TRBV6-1 and TRBJ2-7, with a possible D match to TRBD2 (5 bases). The CDR3 sequence is 14 residues long. The ends were cut back, 1 base at V and 3 bases at J, with 10 bases in the middle. Per germline, CDR1 MNHNS and CDR2 SASEGT. CDR3 bases: TGTGCCAGCAGTGAAGGGGAGATCTACTACGAGCAGTACTTC. Translation gives CASSEGEIYYEQYF.

CDR3 DNA: TGCAGCGTTGGAGCCCTAAAGGAGACCCAGTACTTC. Translating it yields CSVGALKETQYF. The chain is built from TRBV29-1 and TRBJ2-5; no definite D call. Germline-derived CDR1 and CDR2 are SQVTM and ANQGSEA. Trimming removed 4 bases from V and 5 bases from J, with 11 bases in between. CDR3 length equals 12 residues.

This chain links TRBV7-9 with TRBJ2-4, with TRBD1 as a possible D gene (7 bases). Germline-derived CDR1 and CDR2 are SEHNR and FQNEAQ (reference sequence). With 8 bases removed from V and 2 bases from J, the gap between germline ends came to 28 bases. This CDR3 is 19 amino acids long. The CDR3 DNA reads as TGTGCCAGCGACGCGGGACAGTTGGAACCTATTCGCCCCAAAAACATTCAGTACTTC. Its translation is CASDAGQLEPIRPKNIQYF.

This clone occurred once. The chain employs TRBV3-1 (or the pseudogene TRBV3-2) and TRBJ2-1; possible D gene TRBD1, 5 bases. Germline CDR1 and CDR2: LGHDT and YNNKEL (reference sequence). V shed 0 bases and J shed 5 bases, with 11 bases lying between them. The CDR3 has 15 residues. The CDR3 is CASSQDRVVDNEQFF. The CDR3 DNA reads TGTGCCAGCAGCCAAGACAGGGTGGTCGACAATGAGCAGTTCTTC.

V gene TRBV10-1 combines with J gene TRBJ2-7; D not resolved. Deletions cut 5 bases from V and 0 bases from J, with 17 bases between. CDR3 length: 16 amino acids. In germline, CDR1 is WNHNN, CDR2 SYGVQD (reference sequence). CDR3 residues: CASSSMTFPYSYEQYF. In DNA, the CDR3 is TGCGCCAGCAGTTCAATGACATTCCCCTACTCCTACGAGCAGTACTTC.

The gene calls are TRBV5-6 and TRBJ2-1; a possible D gene is TRBD1 (5 bases). The V end lost 2 bases, the J end lost 6 bases, and 9 bases lay between the germline ends. CDR3 length: 13 residues. Per the germline V gene, CDR1 is SGHDT and CDR2 is YYEEEE. The CDR3 protein is CASSFQGSNEQFF. Here the CDR3 DNA reads TGTGCCAGCAGCTTTCAGGGTAGCAATGAGCAGTTCTTC.

This chain joins TRBV4-3 and TRBJ2-7; 7 positions agree with TRBD1. Per the germline V gene, CDR1 is LGHNA and CDR2 is YSLEER. J gave up 0 bases and V 3 bases, and 11 bases lay outside the gene matches. The CDR3 runs to 17 residues. Written as DNA, the CDR3 is TGCGCCAGCAGCCAGGATAGACAGGGTGTCGGCTCCTACGAGCAGTACTTC. Residues: CASSQDRQGVGSYEQYF.

This chain links TRBV9 with TRBJ1-1; maybe TRBD1 (5 bases). The germline CDR1 and CDR2 sequences are SGDLS and YYNGEE. This CDR3 has 16 amino acids. V dropped 0 bases and J dropped 0 bases, with 12 bases sitting between them. This chain's CDR3 is CASSVGQGIMNTEAFF. CDR3 sequence (DNA): TGTGCCAGCAGCGTAGGCCAGGGAATCATGAACACTGAAGCTTTCTTT.

This clone was seen a few times. The rearrangement links TRBV4-1 to TRBJ2-7; D may be TRBD2 (7 bases). The CDR3 runs to 15 residues. CDR1 and CDR2 (germline): MGHRA, YSYEKL. The germline V and J ends were trimmed by 0 bases and 4 bases, with 13 bases remaining between them. The CDR3 loop is CASSQDHGGLYEQYF. The CDR3 DNA follows: TGCGCCAGCAGCCAAGATCACGGGGGGCTGTACGAGCAGTACTTC.

The chain carries TRBV7-9 and TRBJ1-1, with 11 nucleotides matching TRBD1. The CDR3 consists of 16 residues. Germline V gene lookup returns CDR1 SEHNR and CDR2 FQNEAQ (reference sequence). V dropped 5 bases and J dropped 4; count of bases not matched to a gene: 9. CDR3 sequence: CASSPPGQGVSTEAFF. Here the CDR3 DNA reads TGTGCCAGCAGCCCCCCGGGACAGGGGGTTAGCACTGAAGCTTTCTTT.

The chain carries TRBV15 and TRBJ2-5, with 8 bases lining up with TRBD2. Germline V gives CDR1 LNHNV, CDR2 YYDKDF (reference sequence). The trim removed 0 bases at V and 3 bases at J, leaving 15 bases unmatched. This CDR3 is built from 19 residues. This chain's CDR3 is CATSREARGSGGPKETQYF. CDR3 nucleotides: TGTGCCACCAGCAGAGAGGCGCGAGGGAGCGGGGGCCCAAAAGAGACCCAGTACTTC.

The chain is built from TRBV11-3 and TRBJ2-3; D might be TRBD2 (7 bases). CDR1 and CDR2 from the germline V gene are SGHNT and YENEEA. Trimming took off 5 bases at V and 4 bases at J, with 19 bases between the two ends. The CDR3 runs 16 residues. This CDR3 is CASSLDYGGRADTQYF. The CDR3 DNA reads TGTGCCAGCAGCCTCGATTACGGGGGGCGCGCAGATACGCAGTATTTT.

The V gene is TRBV10-2, the J gene TRBJ1-1, with TRBD1 as a possible D gene (6 bases). The CDR3 covers 14 residues. V lost 3 bases and J lost 3, with 11 bases in between. CDR1 is WSHSY, CDR2 SAAADI, per germline. This CDR3 reads CASSDQGKDTEAFF. CDR3 nucleotides: TGCGCCAGCAGTGATCAGGGGAAAGACACTGAAGCTTTCTTT.

This chain joins TRBV10-3 and TRBJ1-5, with TRBD1 matching over 11 bases. The CDR3 contains 16 residues. The J segment lost 2 bases and the V segment lost 4 bases, leaving 4 bases of the junction unmatched. Germline V gene sequence: CDR1 ENHRY, CDR2 SYGVKD. The CDR3 DNA reads as TGTGCCATCAGTGGGGGACAGGGGGATCGCAATCAGCCCCAGCATTTT. It yields the protein CAISGGQGDRNQPQHF.

This clone was picked up one time. This sequence joins TRBV11-3 and TRBJ2-1, with unresolved D. V lost 5 bases to trimming and J lost 1 base, with 9 bases between them. The CDR3 runs to 14 residues. CDR1 is SGHNT and CDR2 is YENEEA in the germline V gene. The DNA of the CDR3 is TGTGCCAGCAGCCAACCGGGTTCCTACAATGAGCAGTTCTTC. Translation gives CASSQPGSYNEQFF.

This sequence joins TRBV7-2 and TRBJ1-1; 10 nucleotides agree with TRBD1. The CDR3 is 15 amino acids. V lost 5 bases, J lost 0 bases, and 3 bases stayed unmatched. Germline V gene data show CDR1 as SGHTA and CDR2 as FQGNSA. CDR3 sequence (DNA): TGTGCCAGCAGCCCAGGACAGGGGGTGAACACTGAAGCTTTCTTT. Its protein product is CASSPGQGVNTEAFF.

The V gene is TRBV12-3 or TRBV12-4, the J gene TRBJ1-1, with TRBD1 as a possible D gene (5 bases). The CDR3 extends over 13 amino acids. V was trimmed by 7 bases and J by 3 bases, leaving 12 bases between them. In DNA form, the CDR3 reads TGTGCCAGCACCCCTCAGGGCTACACTGAAGCTTTCTTT. Translating it yields CASTPQGYTEAFF.

V and J are TRBV25-1 and TRBJ2-7; D is perhaps TRBD1 (6 bases). The germline V and J ends were trimmed by 4 bases and 3 bases, with 10 bases remaining between them. CDR3 length: 13 amino acids. Germline V lookup: CDR1 MGHDK, CDR2 SYGVNS. The CDR3: CASSGGGLYEQYF. DNA of the CDR3: TGTGCCAGCAGTGGAGGGGGTCTCTACGAGCAGTACTTC.